This passage covers 18 T cell receptor beta chains from one sample sequenced in a study of T cell responses to AZD1222 COVID-19 vaccine. Sequencing used immunoSEQ multiplex PCR; TCRdb keeps in-frame clones, though not all of them. The sample records 100,000 to 150,000 clones, 80% to 90% being singletons. Sequencing used peripheral blood, obtained 28 days after the second AZD1222 dose. Source of these receptors: an adult who received the AZD1222 COVID-19 vaccine.

V gene TRBV5-1 combines with J gene TRBJ2-7, with D possibly TRBD1 on 6 matching bases. CDR3 length: 14 amino acids. Trimming stripped 10 bases from V and 5 bases from J, with 22 bases between. The V gene's germline CDR1 is SGHRS and CDR2 YFSETQ. CDR3 bases: TGCGCCTCCTGTATCCTCCAGGGGTCGGACGAGCAGTACTTC. Protein product: CASCILQGSDEQYF. The full variable domain, completed using reference TRBV5-1 and TRBJ2-7, is KAGVTQTPRYLIKTRGQQVTLSCSPISGHRSVSWYQQTPGQGLQFLFEYFSETQRNKGNFPGRFSGRQFSNSRSEMNVSTLELGDSALYLCASCILQGSDEQYFGPGTRLTVT.

The chain uses TRBV18 and TRBJ2-3; TRBD1 matches at 7 bases. J lost 2 bases, V lost 8 bases, and 7 bases had no gene match. The CDR3 sequence is 14 residues long. The germline V gene encodes CDR1 KGHSH and CDR2 LQKENI. For the CDR3, the DNA is TGTGCCAGCACCACCGGGACAGTCACAGATACGCAGTATTTT. Protein sequence: CASTTGTVTDTQYF.

This chain uses TRBV7-2 with TRBJ1-3; no clear D gene. Germline V gene data show CDR1 as SGHTA and CDR2 as FQGNSA. The V and J ends lost 7 bases and 2 bases respectively, with 15 bases between them. The CDR3 covers 15 residues. Here the CDR3 reads CASTWGMGAGNTIYF. The CDR3 DNA reads TGTGCCAGCACCTGGGGTATGGGTGCTGGAAACACCATATATTTT.

J is TRBJ1-2 and V is TRBV5-1; D might be TRBD1 (5 bases). Germline V gene data show CDR1 as SGHRS and CDR2 as YFSETQ. With 4 bases removed from V and 3 bases from J, the gap between germline ends came to 13 bases. The CDR3 sequence is 14 residues long. The CDR3 DNA is TGCGCCAGCAGCCGGGACGTGCCCCACTATGGCTACACCTTC. Translation gives CASSRDVPHYGYTF.

V gene TRBV7-2 combines with J gene TRBJ2-3, with no clear D. The CDR3 loop spans 14 amino acids. The germline gives CDR1 SGHTA, CDR2 FQGNSA. Trimming cost V 4 bases and J 3 bases, with 11 bases left between them. In DNA, the CDR3 is TGTGCCAGCAGCTCGCCGGGCAGGACAGATACGCAGTATTTT. The encoded protein is CASSSPGRTDTQYF.

This chain links TRBV15 with TRBJ1-2; D is undetermined. Germline loops: CDR1 LNHNV, CDR2 YYDKDF (reference sequence). Trimming removed 0 bases at V and 2 bases at J, with 10 bases between. The CDR3 spans 15 residues. CDR3 residues: CATSRDLETNYGYTF. The CDR3 coding sequence is TGTGCCACCAGCAGAGATCTCGAAACGAACTATGGCTACACCTTC.

The chain combines TRBV2 with TRBJ1-2; 9 positions agree with TRBD1. The germline V gene encodes CDR1 SNHLY and CDR2 FYNNEI. Trimming took 8 bases from V and 3 from J; bases not matched to a gene: 4. The CDR3 contains 13 residues. CDR3 sequence reads: CASFRTGDYGYTF. CDR3 coding DNA: TGTGCCAGCTTCCGGACAGGGGACTATGGCTACACCTTC.

A few counts support this clone. The chain joins TRBV28 to TRBJ1-2; D gene uncertain. The V and J ends lost 6 bases and 5 bases respectively, with 10 bases between them. The CDR3 extends over 12 amino acids. From germline, CDR1 is MDHEN and CDR2 SYDVKM. Here the CDR3 DNA reads TGTGCCAGCAGCGTGGAGAAATATGGCTACACCTTC. Translating gives CASSVEKYGYTF.

A few counts support this clone. The chain joins TRBV5-1 to TRBJ2-7; a possible D gene is TRBD1 (5 bases). Germline assignment: CDR1 SGHRS and CDR2 YFSETQ. The CDR3 has 14 residues. V dropped 0 bases and J dropped 6 bases, with 13 bases sitting between them. The CDR3 loop reads CASSLEDRNPEQYF. Written as DNA, the CDR3 is TGCGCCAGCAGCTTGGAAGACAGAAACCCCGAGCAGTACTTC.

The rearrangement links TRBV2 to TRBJ1-5, with 7 positions matching TRBD1. The CDR3 is 18 residues long. V was pared by 2 bases and J by 4 bases, with 14 bases of the junction left unmatched. Germline loops: CDR1 SNHLY, CDR2 FYNNEI. CDR3 loop: CASSEFGKGGASNQPQHF. The CDR3 nucleotides are TGTGCCAGCAGTGAATTTGGGAAAGGGGGCGCTTCGAATCAGCCCCAGCATTTT.

This clone was detected once. V is TRBV2 and J is TRBJ1-3, with D perhaps TRBD1 (6 bases). CDR1 is SNHLY and CDR2 is FYNNEI in the germline V gene. The length of the CDR3 is 15 residues. V was cut by 6 bases and J by 4 bases, with 16 bases left in between. Written as DNA, the CDR3 is TGTGCCAGCAGCGTACAGGGCCCTCTAGGAAACACCATATATTTT. Its protein is CASSVQGPLGNTIYF.

The chain has TRBV7-9 and TRBJ2-1; D may be TRBD2 (6 bases). This CDR3 has 15 residues. The germline V gene has CDR1 SEHNR and CDR2 FQNEAQ (reference sequence). The V end was cut by 4 bases, the J end by 0 bases, with 10 bases between. The CDR3 sequence: CASSSRESSYNEQFF. CDR3 nucleotides: TGTGCCAGCAGCTCCCGGGAGAGCTCCTACAATGAGCAGTTCTTC.

V is TRBV5-1 and J is TRBJ2-7; TRBD2 agrees at 13 bases. The length of the CDR3 is 18 residues. Germline CDR1 reads SGHRS; CDR2 reads YFSETQ. The V and J ends lost 4 bases and 2 bases, in that order; junction bases with no gene match: 12. DNA of the CDR3: TGCGCCAGCAGCATAACGACTAGCGGGGGGCCTCGGACCTACGAGCAGTACTTC. This translates into CASSITTSGGPRTYEQYF.

The V call is TRBV7-9, the J call TRBJ2-5, with a weak D call TRBD2 (5 bases). The CDR3 has 13 residues. Per germline, CDR1 SEHNR and CDR2 FQNEAQ (reference sequence). Trimming removed 2 bases at V and 3 bases at J, with 7 bases between. This CDR3 is CASSLRLKETQYF. For the CDR3, the DNA is TGTGCCAGCAGCTTAAGACTAAAAGAGACCCAGTACTTC.

V and J are TRBV14 and TRBJ1-1, with D possibly TRBD1 on 5 matching bases. Trimming shortened V by 0 bases and J by 4 bases, and 9 bases separated the two germline ends. From germline, CDR1 is SGHDN and CDR2 FVKESK. The CDR3 is made up of 14 amino acids. This CDR3 is CASSQDRGGTEAFF. Written as DNA, the CDR3 is TGTGCCAGCAGCCAAGATAGGGGTGGCACTGAAGCTTTCTTT.

The chain combines TRBV5-1 with TRBJ1-5; D call uncertain. Germline CDR1 and CDR2: SGHRS and YFSETQ. The germline V and J ends were trimmed by 5 bases and 1 base, with 7 bases remaining between them. This CDR3 has 13 amino acids. The CDR3 sequence: CASREGSNQPQHF. CDR3 nucleotide sequence: TGCGCCAGCAGGGAGGGAAGCAATCAGCCCCAGCATTTT.

The chain joins TRBV2 to TRBJ1-2, with 11 bases matching TRBD1. This CDR3 region has 15 residues. Looked up from germline, CDR1 is SNHLY and CDR2 is FYNNEI. The V and J ends lost 11 bases and 8 bases, in that order; junction bases with no gene match: 16. CDR3 in DNA: TGTGCCCGAGAAGGGACAGGGGGTTCCCTGGGGGGCTACACCTTC. Its translation is CAREGTGGSLGGYTF.

This chain connects TRBV7-8 to TRBJ1-2; no clear D gene. The CDR3 extends over 11 amino acids. Germline V gives CDR1 SGHVS, CDR2 FQNEAQ. Trimming removed 5 bases from V and 8 bases from J, with 9 bases in between. DNA for the CDR3: TGTGCCAGCAGCCCTGGCTTGGGCTACACCTTC. Amino acids: CASSPGLGYTF.